The present TCR beta chain was sequenced within a study of lymphopenia after photon versus proton radiotherapy. General observations from the study: Better survival with proton therapy was suggested as possible, not demonstrated.

The table lists this clone with a few counts. Its antigen is undetermined. Profiled with immunoSEQ multiplex PCR; TCRdb holds only in-frame clones, not every one. The repertoire holds around 28,000 clones, with 81% as singletons. The CDR3 is 11 residues long. Germline V CDR1 and CDR2: SGHDT, YYEEEE. Trimming took off 3 bases at V and 9 bases at J, with 9 bases between the two ends. This chain uses TRBV5-6 with TRBJ1-1; D gene unclear. The material was peripheral blood, obtained from a patient treated with photon-based radiotherapy. The sequence derives from a man aged 50 to 59 with gastric cancer. The CDR3 nucleotides read TGTGCCAGCAGCTATGGTTCACAAGCTTTCTTT. It is translated as CASSYGSQAFF.